This TCR beta chain comes out of a study of T-cell reconstitution after alpha-beta-depleted transplantation in children. For TCRbeta, the library was prepared with unique molecular identifiers. TCRdb recomputed calls from the PCR reads with MiXCR, one row per CDR3 protein. Among some 600,000 distinct CDR3 sequences, 16% were seen once, and the ten largest hold 0.9% to 1.2%. This clonotype occurred many times. This receptor was identified in a human donor who donated a stem cell graft to a child with acute myeloid leukemia. Here the sequenced sample was PBMCs from the stem cell graft donor, taken from the stem cell graft.

The CDR3 reads CASSREGANSPLHF. CDR3 bases: TGTGCCAGCAGCCGCGAGGGGGCAAATTCACCCCTCCACTTT. The chain couples TRBV5-8 to TRBJ1-6; 7 positions agree with TRBD1. This CDR3 has 14 amino acids. Germline loops: CDR1 SGHTS, CDR2 YDEGEE. With V trimmed by 4 bases and J by 7 bases, 5 bases remained unmatched.